One and the same sample provided the 13 T cell receptor beta chains below, sequenced in a study of identical twins. Each CDR3 protein gets one entry after TCRdb re-called the 5' RACE reads with MiXCR. The sample shows about 690,000 distinct CDR3 sequences, 5.5% to 7.5% of them seen only once. The sample was naive T cells sorted from blood. These receptors came from a young man in good health.

In its sample, this clonotype was seen many times. This chain joins TRBV11-2 and TRBJ1-3; D not resolved. Deletions cut 1 base from V and 0 bases from J, with 4 bases between. Germline V gene data show CDR1 as SGHAT and CDR2 as FQNNGV. The CDR3 loop spans 14 amino acids. This chain's CDR3 is CASSLVLSGNTIYF. In nucleotides, the CDR3 is TGTGCCAGCAGCTTAGTCCTCTCTGGAAACACCATATATTTT.

In its sample, this clonotype was seen a few times. The genes are TRBV12-3 or TRBV12-4 and TRBJ1-5, with D tentatively TRBD1 (6 bases). Trimming shortened V by 5 bases and J by 4 bases, and 21 bases separated the two germline ends. CDR3 length equals 17 residues. CDR3 DNA sequence: TGTGCCAGCAGTGTCGCAGGGGCAGCAGGTTCAAATCAGCCCCAGCATTTT. This gives the protein CASSVAGAAGSNQPQHF.

This clonotype was found many times. The J gene is TRBJ1-3, the V gene TRBV27; no reliable D call. Per the germline V gene, CDR1 is MNHEY and CDR2 is SMNVEV (reference sequence). This CDR3 comprises 14 residues. V was clipped by 6 bases and J by 3 bases, with 12 bases between them. This chain's CDR3 is CASRGHGLGNTIYF. In DNA form, the CDR3 reads TGTGCCAGCAGGGGCCACGGACTTGGAAACACCATATATTTT.

This chain links TRBV5-6 with TRBJ2-7, with D tentatively TRBD2 (6 bases). V was trimmed by 4 bases and J by 4 bases, leaving 9 bases between them. The germline V gene has CDR1 SGHDT and CDR2 YYEEEE. This CDR3 is built from 12 residues. CDR3 sequence reads: CASSKTSYEQYV. CDR3 DNA: TGTGCCAGCAGCAAGACTAGTTACGAGCAGTACGTC.

This clonotype appeared many times. This chain connects TRBV5-1 to TRBJ2-7, with D possibly being TRBD1 (6 bases). This CDR3 comprises 14 residues. Germline V gives CDR1 SGHRS, CDR2 YFSETQ. Trimming pared 4 bases from V and 2 bases from J, leaving 13 bases between. CDR3 residues: CASSPKQGPYEQYF. The CDR3 DNA follows: TGCGCCAGCAGCCCAAAACAGGGACCCTACGAGCAGTACTTC.

This chain links TRBV7-9 with TRBJ2-5, with D possibly matching TRBD2 (6 bases). The germline V gene has CDR1 SEHNR and CDR2 FQNEAQ (reference sequence). V was shortened by 0 bases and J by 2 bases, with 10 bases between the two germline ends. The CDR3 is 15 residues long. The CDR3, as DNA: TGTGCCAGCAGCTTAGCGGGAGGCTGGCAAGAGACCCAGTACTTC. This codes for CASSLAGGWQETQYF.

This clonotype was picked up a small number of times. V gene TRBV12-3 or TRBV12-4 combines with J gene TRBJ2-7; 11 positions match TRBD2. The length of the CDR3 is 16 residues. The V gene end was trimmed by 1 base and the J gene end by 0 bases; junction bases not matched to a gene: 2. The CDR3 DNA reads TGTGCCAGCAGTTTAGTCGGGACTAGCGGCTCCTACGAGCAGTACTTC. Amino acids: CASSLVGTSGSYEQYF.

This clonotype has at least ten counts. This chain joins TRBV27 and TRBJ2-7; 8 positions agree with TRBD2. Germline CDR1 MNHEY, CDR2 SMNVEV (reference sequence). CDR3 length: 13 residues. J was trimmed by 7 bases and V by 2 bases; bases with no gene match: 4. CDR3 in amino acids: CASSLRGGIEQYV. In DNA, the CDR3 is TGTGCCAGCAGTTTACGGGGGGGTATTGAGCAGTACGTC.

The rearrangement links TRBV25-1 to TRBJ1-4, with D uncertain. The CDR3 consists of 15 residues. The ends were cut back, 2 bases at V and 7 bases at J, with 14 bases in the middle. The germline gives CDR1 MGHDK, CDR2 SYGVNS. CDR3 in DNA: TGTGCCAGCAGTGAAGGTTGGGCTCTAAGTGAAAAACTGTTTTTT. This encodes CASSEGWALSEKLFF. The whole variable domain, filled in from reference TRBV25-1 and TRBJ1-4, reads EADIYQTPRYLVIGTGKKITLECSQTMGHDKMYWYQQDPGMELHLIHYSYGVNSTEKGDLSSESTVSRIRTEHFPLTLESARPSHTSQYLCASSEGWALSEKLFFGSGTQLSVL.

CDR3 sequence (DNA): TGCGCCAGCAGCCAAGATAGCGGGGTACTTAATGAAAAACTGTTTTTT. Amino acid sequence: CASSQDSGVLNEKLFF. The rearrangement links TRBV4-3 to TRBJ1-4; D gene unclear. This CDR3 contains 16 residues. Germline V gene sequence: CDR1 LGHNA, CDR2 YSLEER. V lost 0 bases and J lost 4, with 12 bases in between.

The rearrangement uses TRBV5-1 and TRBJ2-2, with D perhaps given as TRBD1 or TRBD2 (5 bases each). V was trimmed by 0 bases and J by 5 bases, leaving 11 bases between them. This CDR3 comprises 15 residues. Germline lookup yields CDR1 SGHRS and CDR2 YFSETQ. CDR3 in amino acids: CASSLEGSGTGELFF. The CDR3 coding sequence is TGCGCCAGCAGCTTGGAGGGGTCGGGGACCGGGGAGCTGTTTTTT.

In its sample, this clonotype was seen many times. The V gene is TRBV14, the J gene TRBJ2-1; either TRBD1 or TRBD2 may supply D (5 bases each). This CDR3 comprises 17 residues. Deletions cut 3 bases from V and 6 bases from J, with 21 bases between. Germline loops: CDR1 SGHDN, CDR2 FVKESK. CDR3 residues: CASSQGTPSRAGNEQFF. The CDR3 nucleotides read TGTGCCAGCAGCCAGGGGACCCCTAGCAGGGCAGGCAATGAGCAGTTCTTC.

In this sample, this clonotype turned up many times. The J gene is TRBJ2-1, the V gene TRBV6-5; 9 bases map to TRBD2. The junction had 13 bases not matched to a gene; V was cut back by 2 bases and J by 8 bases. The germline V gene has CDR1 MNHEY and CDR2 SVGAGI. The CDR3 is made up of 17 amino acids. Here the CDR3 reads CASSYPWVAGDEDEQFF. In DNA, the CDR3 is TGTGCCAGCAGTTACCCCTGGGTAGCGGGAGATGAGGATGAGCAGTTCTTC.